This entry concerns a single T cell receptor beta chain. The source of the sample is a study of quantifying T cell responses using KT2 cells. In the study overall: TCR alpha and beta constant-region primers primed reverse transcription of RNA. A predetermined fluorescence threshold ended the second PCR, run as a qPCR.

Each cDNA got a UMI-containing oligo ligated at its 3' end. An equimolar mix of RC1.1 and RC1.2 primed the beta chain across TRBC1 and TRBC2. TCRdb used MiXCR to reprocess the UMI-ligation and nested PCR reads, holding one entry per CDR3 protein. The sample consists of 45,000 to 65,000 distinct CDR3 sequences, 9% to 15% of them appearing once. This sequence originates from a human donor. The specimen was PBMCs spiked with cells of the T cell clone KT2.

The CDR3 coding sequence is TGCGCCAGCAGCTTGGTGGCCACCGGGGAGCTGTTTTTT. It yields the protein CASSLVATGELFF. The V call is TRBV5-1, the J call TRBJ2-2; D is ambiguous. Germline V gives CDR1 SGHRS, CDR2 YFSETQ. V was clipped by 0 bases and J by 4 bases, with 4 bases between them. This CDR3 contains 13 residues.